This entry lists 29 T cell receptor beta chains sequenced from one sample in a study of CD8 T cells in Susac syndrome. Random-hexamer reverse transcription was applied to roughly 0.5 to 1 ug RNA. TCRdb processed the immunoSEQ multiplex PCR reads anew with MiXCR; each CDR3 protein has one entry. The profile shows roughly 140,000 distinct CDR3 sequences, roughly 94% of them singletons. The sequencing input was CD8+ T cells from PBMCs. Receptor source: a human donor with multiple sclerosis.

The chain is built from TRBV10-3 and TRBJ1-2; no clear D gene. With 3 bases removed from V and 5 bases from J, the gap between germline ends came to 19 bases. The CDR3 covers 16 residues. Germline CDR1 is ENHRY and CDR2 is SYGVKD. CDR3 coding DNA: TGTGCCATCAGTGACCAGAGAACATTTCCCGATTATGGCTACACCTTC. Amino acid sequence: CAISDQRTFPDYGYTF.

This clonotype was seen only once. The rearrangement links TRBV19 to TRBJ1-2; D not certain. Germline loops: CDR1 LNHDA, CDR2 SQIVND (reference sequence). CDR3 length: 16 residues. V shed 2 bases and J shed 0 bases, with 13 bases lying between them. The CDR3, as DNA: TGTGCCAGTAGTATAATGAGGCCTTCAACTAACTATGGCTACACCTTC. As protein: CASSIMRPSTNYGYTF.

The V gene is TRBV7-8, the J gene TRBJ2-1; TRBD2 matches at 9 bases. The CDR3 loop spans 16 amino acids. Trimming cost V 5 bases and J 5 bases; bases outside gene matches: 10. Germline assignment: CDR1 SGHVS and CDR2 FQNEAQ. The CDR3 DNA reads as TGTGCCAGCAGCCCTAGGGAGCGGGGGGATCACAATGAGCAGTTCTTC. As protein: CASSPRERGDHNEQFF.

The rearrangement joins TRBV12-3 or TRBV12-4 to TRBJ1-2; D possibly corresponds to TRBD1 (5 bases). The CDR3 is 13 amino acids. The ends were cut back, 7 bases at V and 6 bases at J, with 15 bases in the middle. CDR3 sequence reads: CASTPGGTHGYTF. As DNA, the CDR3 is TGTGCCAGCACTCCCGGCGGGACTCATGGCTACACCTTC.

There are a few counts of this clonotype. V usage is TRBV20-1 and J usage is TRBJ1-1; a weak D match, TRBD1 (6 bases). This CDR3 region has 11 residues. The V and J ends lost 5 bases and 5 bases respectively, with 9 bases between them. The V gene's germline CDR1 is DFQATT and CDR2 SNEGSKA (reference sequence). The CDR3: CSAPRGTEAFF. The CDR3 region has the DNA TGCAGTGCTCCCAGGGGTACTGAAGCTTTCTTT.

The chain employs TRBV27 and TRBJ1-2; D ambiguous. V lost 2 bases, J lost 6 bases, and 13 bases lay in between. CDR1 and CDR2 (germline): MNHEY, SMNVEV (reference sequence). This CDR3 comprises 14 residues. The DNA of the CDR3 is TGTGCCAGCAGTTTACTAGGAGGATCGAATGGCTACACCTTC. It translates to CASSLLGGSNGYTF.

The V gene is TRBV20-1, the J gene TRBJ2-1, with D perhaps matching TRBD2 (5 bases). From germline, CDR1 is DFQATT and CDR2 SNEGSKA (reference sequence). Trimming shortened V by 4 bases and J by 2 bases, and 9 bases separated the two germline ends. The CDR3 totals 13 residues. CDR3: CSATDFTYNEQFF. In DNA form, the CDR3 reads TGCAGTGCTACGGACTTTACCTACAATGAGCAGTTCTTC.

The rearrangement links TRBV19 to TRBJ1-5; D unresolved. Germline-derived CDR1 and CDR2 are LNHDA and SQIVND (reference sequence). The CDR3 loop spans 13 amino acids. V shed 5 bases and J shed 3 bases, with 8 bases lying between them. The CDR3 region has the DNA TGTGCCAGTAGTCCGTCGTACAATCAGCCCCAGCATTTT. Translated: CASSPSYNQPQHF.

This clonotype was picked up one time. This chain joins TRBV7-2 and TRBJ2-1, with D perhaps TRBD1 or TRBD2 (7 bases each). V was trimmed by 1 base and J by 10 bases, leaving 17 bases between them. There are 15 residues in the CDR3. CDR1 SGHTA and CDR2 FQGNSA come from the germline V gene. The DNA for the CDR3 is TGTGCCAGCAGCTTAGACAGGGGAGGGGGACGGGAGCAGTTCTTC. This codes for CASSLDRGGGREQFF. Combining the CDR3 with reference TRBV7-2 and TRBJ2-1 gives the whole variable domain GAGVSQSPSNKVTEKGKDVELRCDPISGHTALYWYRQSLGQGLEFLIYFQGNSAPDKSGLPSDRFSAERTGGSVSTLTIQRTQQEDSAVYLCASSLDRGGGREQFFGPGTRLTVL.

The V call is TRBV3-1, the J call TRBJ1-1; D not resolved. Germline CDR1 LGHDT, CDR2 YNNKEL (reference sequence). This CDR3 has 14 amino acids. Trimming pared 0 bases from V and 1 base from J, leaving 6 bases between. This CDR3 reads CASSQDPRNTEAFF. CDR3 bases: TGTGCCAGCAGCCAAGATCCACGGAACACTGAAGCTTTCTTT.

The rearrangement joins TRBV13 to TRBJ2-7; the match to TRBD1 covers 7 bases. The CDR3 runs 13 residues. V lost 6 bases and J lost 1; bases outside the gene matches: 3. CDR1 and CDR2 (germline): PRHDT, FYEKMQ (reference sequence). Written as DNA, the CDR3 is TGTGCCAGCAGGATGACAGGGTCCTACGAGCAGTACTTC. Residues: CASRMTGSYEQYF.

The chain employs TRBV7-9 and TRBJ1-1; D is undetermined. The germline gives CDR1 SEHNR, CDR2 FQNEAQ (reference sequence). The CDR3 is 12 amino acids. Trimming left V 7 bases short and J 10 bases short, with 16 bases between. CDR3 nucleotides: TGTGCCAGCACTCCCGATCCCCGGGCAGCTTTCTTT. Residues: CASTPDPRAAFF.

This chain links TRBV29-1 with TRBJ1-2; D uncertain. This CDR3 spans 15 amino acids. The germline gives CDR1 SQVTM, CDR2 ANQGSEA. The V end was cut by 1 base, the J end by 2 bases, with 14 bases between. In DNA, the CDR3 is TGCAGCGTTGAAGGTCGGTTTGCAGCCAACTATGGCTACACCTTC. Protein: CSVEGRFAANYGYTF.

This sequence joins TRBV5-1 and TRBJ1-1; 8 bases line up with TRBD1. With V trimmed by 0 bases and J by 5 bases, 3 bases remained unmatched. The CDR3 sequence is 14 residues long. Per the germline V gene, CDR1 is SGHRS and CDR2 is YFSETQ. Here the CDR3 reads CASSLGTGWTEAFF. In nucleotides, the CDR3 is TGCGCCAGCAGCTTGGGGACAGGGTGGACTGAAGCTTTCTTT.

The chain recombines TRBV29-1 with TRBJ2-7; 7 bases are a match to TRBD1. V lost 2 bases, J lost 2 bases, and 3 bases stayed unmatched. Germline CDR1 reads SQVTM; CDR2 reads ANQGSEA. CDR3 length: 13 amino acids. The CDR3, as DNA: TGCAGCGTTGAATATACAGGGGCCTACGAGCAGTACTTC. This gives the protein CSVEYTGAYEQYF.

The chain employs TRBV20-1 and TRBJ2-5; D might be TRBD1 (5 bases). V lost 0 bases to trimming and J lost 5 bases, with 19 bases between them. The CDR3 spans 16 residues. CDR1 is DFQATT, CDR2 SNEGSKA, per germline (reference sequence). The CDR3 loop is CSARDYGREIGETQYF. In DNA, the CDR3 is TGCAGTGCTAGAGATTACGGCAGGGAAATTGGTGAGACCCAGTACTTC.

The V and J genes are TRBV27 and TRBJ2-6; 7 bases line up with TRBD2. This CDR3 contains 16 residues. Germline V lookup: CDR1 MNHEY, CDR2 SMNVEV (reference sequence). Trimming at V came to 3 bases and at J to 2 bases, leaving 4 bases not matched to a gene. DNA of the CDR3: TGTGCCAGCAGTTTGGGGGAGGGAACTGGGGCCAACGTCCTGACTTTC. Its protein product is CASSLGEGTGANVLTF.

V and J are TRBV29-1 and TRBJ1-1, with 9 bases identical to TRBD1. Germline loops: CDR1 SQVTM, CDR2 ANQGSEA. The J segment lost 1 base and the V segment lost 7 bases, leaving 4 bases of the junction unmatched. The length of the CDR3 is 13 residues. The CDR3 reads CSAGGQGNTEAFF. For the CDR3, the DNA is TGCAGCGCGGGGGGACAGGGGAACACTGAAGCTTTCTTT.

The CDR3 reads CASSYSIPAIHEQYF. CDR3 bases: TGTGCCAGCAGTTACTCGATCCCAGCGATTCACGAGCAGTACTTC. V usage is TRBV6-5 and J usage is TRBJ2-7; D remains ambiguous. CDR3 length: 15 amino acids. CDR1 MNHEY and CDR2 SVGAGI come from the germline V gene. V was cut by 0 bases and J by 5 bases, with 14 bases left in between.

The chain links TRBV27 to TRBJ1-1, with D possibly matching TRBD1 (6 bases). The CDR3 totals 15 residues. Germline V gives CDR1 MNHEY, CDR2 SMNVEV (reference sequence). Deletions cut 5 bases from V and 5 bases from J, with 18 bases between. CDR3 DNA sequence: TGTGCCAGCAGTATAAGAAGTCAGGGGTGGACTGAAGCTTTCTTT. Translation gives CASSIRSQGWTEAFF.

J is TRBJ1-2 and V is TRBV2; maybe TRBD1 (6 bases). The V gene lost 5 bases and the J gene lost 4 bases, with 14 bases spanning the gap. Germline V gene data show CDR1 as SNHLY and CDR2 as FYNNEI. The CDR3 is 14 residues long. The DNA of the CDR3 is TGTGCCAGCAGTCCCTTGGGGGCTGGCTATGGCTACACCTTC. Translated: CASSPLGAGYGYTF.

This clonotype was detected only a few times. The chain couples TRBV5-1 to TRBJ2-7, with a tentative D call TRBD1 (6 bases). Germline CDR1 SGHRS, CDR2 YFSETQ. The CDR3 has 13 residues. The V end lost 5 bases, the J end lost 1 base, and 10 bases lay between the germline ends. The CDR3 DNA follows: TGCGCCAGCAGTTGGGACAAGTCCTACGAGCAGTACTTC. It codes for CASSWDKSYEQYF.

The chain couples TRBV30 to TRBJ1-1; TRBD1 is a possible D gene (5 bases). V lost 8 bases and J 0 bases, leaving 13 bases between the germline ends. The CDR3 is made up of 13 amino acids. Germline-derived CDR1 and CDR2 are GTSNPN and SVGIG (reference sequence). The CDR3 DNA is TGTGCCGGGACTGAAGAGTTGAACACTGAAGCTTTCTTT. The encoded protein is CAGTEELNTEAFF. The variable domain in full, with the rest retrieved from reference TRBV30 and TRBJ1-1, is SQTIHQWPATLVQPVGSPLSLECTVEGTSNPNLYWYRQAAGRGLQLLFYSVGIGQISSEVPQNLSASRPQDRQFILSSKKLLLSDSGFYLCAGTEELNTEAFFGQGTRLTVV.

In this sample, this clonotype turned up once. The genes are TRBV14 and TRBJ2-1; no definite D call. This CDR3 region has 15 residues. CDR1 SGHDN and CDR2 FVKESK come from the germline V gene. V was cut by 1 base and J by 0 bases, with 7 bases left in between. CDR3 protein: CASSQGMSSYNEQFF. As DNA, the CDR3 is TGTGCCAGCAGCCAAGGTATGAGCTCCTACAATGAGCAGTTCTTC.

V gene TRBV4-1 combines with J gene TRBJ1-2, with TRBD1 as a possible D gene (5 bases). CDR1 MGHRA and CDR2 YSYEKL come from the germline V gene. This CDR3 is 14 amino acids long. Deletions cut 1 base from V and 4 bases from J, with 10 bases between. The CDR3 DNA is TGCGCCAGCAGCCAAGTTGGGACCTTCTATGGCTACACCTTC. Amino acid sequence: CASSQVGTFYGYTF.

CDR3 sequence: CASSQDQAPSAADTQYF. The CDR3 bases are TGCGCCAGCAGCCAAGATCAGGCACCTTCGGCGGCAGATACGCAGTATTTT. This rearrangement joins TRBV4-3 to TRBJ2-3; D gene ambiguous. In germline, CDR1 is LGHNA, CDR2 YSLEER. V lost 0 bases and J 4 bases, leaving 17 bases between the germline ends. The CDR3 covers 17 residues.

This chain uses TRBV30 with TRBJ2-3; possibly TRBD2 for D (5 bases). Germline V gene lookup returns CDR1 GTSNPN and CDR2 SVGIG (reference sequence). Trimming removed 4 bases from V and 10 bases from J, with 12 bases in between. The CDR3 sequence is 11 residues long. CDR3 coding DNA: TGTGCCTGGATCCGGGGTCCGGCGCAGTATTTT. Its translation: CAWIRGPAQYF.

This chain uses TRBV24-1 with TRBJ1-1; 7 nucleotides match TRBD1. V gave up 1 base and J gave up 1 base; unmatched junction bases: 5. CDR1 and CDR2 (germline): KGHDR, SFDVKD. The CDR3 length is 16 residues. CDR3 in DNA: TGTGCCACCAGTGATTTCCCGGGACAGCCGAACACTGAAGCTTTCTTT. Protein: CATSDFPGQPNTEAFF.

The V gene is TRBV6-5, the J gene TRBJ2-3; a weak D match, TRBD1 (6 bases). The CDR3 spans 14 residues. CDR1 and CDR2 from the germline V gene are MNHEY and SVGAGI. V was cut by 6 bases and J by 8 bases, with 18 bases left in between. CDR3 protein: CASSFRNQGTTQYF. DNA for the CDR3: TGTGCCAGCAGCTTCCGAAACCAGGGGACTACGCAGTATTTT.